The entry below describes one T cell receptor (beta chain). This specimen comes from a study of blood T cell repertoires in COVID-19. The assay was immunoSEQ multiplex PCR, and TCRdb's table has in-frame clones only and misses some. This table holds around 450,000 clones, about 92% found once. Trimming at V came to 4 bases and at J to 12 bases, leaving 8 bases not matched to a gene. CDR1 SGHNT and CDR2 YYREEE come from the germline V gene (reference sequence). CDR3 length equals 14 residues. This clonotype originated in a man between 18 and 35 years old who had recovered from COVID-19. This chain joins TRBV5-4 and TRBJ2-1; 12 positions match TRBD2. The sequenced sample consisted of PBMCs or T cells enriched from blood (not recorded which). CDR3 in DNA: TGTGCCAGCAGCCGATCCGGGACTAGCGGGCCGCAGTTCTTC. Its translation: CASSRSGTSGPQFF.